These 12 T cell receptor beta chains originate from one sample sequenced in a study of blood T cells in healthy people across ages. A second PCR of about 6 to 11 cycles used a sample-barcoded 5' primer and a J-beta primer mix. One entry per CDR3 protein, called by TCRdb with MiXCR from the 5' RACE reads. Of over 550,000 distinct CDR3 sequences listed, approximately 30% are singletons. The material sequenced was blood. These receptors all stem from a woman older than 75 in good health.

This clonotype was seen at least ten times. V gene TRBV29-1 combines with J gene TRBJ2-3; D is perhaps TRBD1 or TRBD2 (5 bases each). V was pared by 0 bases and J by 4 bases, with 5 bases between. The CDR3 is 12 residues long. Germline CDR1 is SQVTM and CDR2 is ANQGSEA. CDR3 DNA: TGCAGCGTTGAAGAGGGACCAGATACGCAGTATTTT. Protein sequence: CSVEEGPDTQYF.

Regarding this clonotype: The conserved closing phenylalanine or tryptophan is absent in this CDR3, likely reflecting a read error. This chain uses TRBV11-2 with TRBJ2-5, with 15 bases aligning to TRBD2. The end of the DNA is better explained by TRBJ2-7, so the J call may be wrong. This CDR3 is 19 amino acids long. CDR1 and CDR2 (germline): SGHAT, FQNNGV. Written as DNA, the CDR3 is TGTGCCAGCAGCTTAGTTTCTGGACTAGCGGGGGGGCCTGGGAGCGAGCAGTACTGC. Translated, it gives CASSLVSGLAGGPGSEQYC.

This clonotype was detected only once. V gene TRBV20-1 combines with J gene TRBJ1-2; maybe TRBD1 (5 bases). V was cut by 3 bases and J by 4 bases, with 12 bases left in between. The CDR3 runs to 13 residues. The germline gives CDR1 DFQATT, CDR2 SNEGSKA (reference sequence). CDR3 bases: TGCAGTGCTAGGCTTGAGGGACCCTATGGCTACACCTTC. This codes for CSARLEGPYGYTF.

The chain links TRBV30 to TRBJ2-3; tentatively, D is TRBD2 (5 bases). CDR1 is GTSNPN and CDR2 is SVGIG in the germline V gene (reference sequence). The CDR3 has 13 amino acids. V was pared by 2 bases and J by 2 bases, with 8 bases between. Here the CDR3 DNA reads TGTGCCTGGAGTAGCGGCATCACAGATACGCAGTATTTT. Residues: CAWSSGITDTQYF.

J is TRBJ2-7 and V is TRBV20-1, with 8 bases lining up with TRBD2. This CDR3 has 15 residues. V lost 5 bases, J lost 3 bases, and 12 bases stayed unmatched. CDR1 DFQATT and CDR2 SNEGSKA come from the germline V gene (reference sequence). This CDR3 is CSAGIERENDYEQYF. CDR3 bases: TGCAGTGCTGGTATAGAGCGGGAGAACGACTACGAGCAGTACTTC.

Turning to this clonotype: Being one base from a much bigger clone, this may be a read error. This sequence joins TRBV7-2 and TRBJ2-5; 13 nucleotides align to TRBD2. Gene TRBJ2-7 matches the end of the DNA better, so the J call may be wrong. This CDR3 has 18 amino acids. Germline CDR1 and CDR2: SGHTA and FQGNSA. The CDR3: CASSSKRTSGGARGEQYF. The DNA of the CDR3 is TGTGCCAGCAGCTCCAAAAGAACTAGCGGGGGGGCCCGCGGCGAGCAGTACTTC.

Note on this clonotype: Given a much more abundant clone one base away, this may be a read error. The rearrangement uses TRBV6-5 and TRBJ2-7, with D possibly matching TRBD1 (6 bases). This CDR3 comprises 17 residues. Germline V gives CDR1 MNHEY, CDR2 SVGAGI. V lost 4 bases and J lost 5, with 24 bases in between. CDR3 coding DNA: TGTGCCAGCAGTTCAATATTGGGGGCAACCTGGATGGACGAGCAGTACTTC. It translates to CASSSILGATWMDEQYF.

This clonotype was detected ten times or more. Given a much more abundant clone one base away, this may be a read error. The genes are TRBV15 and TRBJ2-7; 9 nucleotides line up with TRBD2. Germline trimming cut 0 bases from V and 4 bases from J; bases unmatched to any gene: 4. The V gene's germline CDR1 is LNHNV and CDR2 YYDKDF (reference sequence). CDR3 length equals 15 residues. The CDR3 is CATSRDGGGGYEQYF. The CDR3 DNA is TGTGCCACCAGCAGAGACGGCGGGGGGGGTTACGAGCAGTACTTC.

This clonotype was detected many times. As DNA, the CDR3 is TGTGCCAGCAGCATCGGCGGGGGGCTAGCCAAAAACATTCAGTACTTC. Protein sequence: CASSIGGGLAKNIQYF. The rearrangement joins TRBV7-2 to TRBJ2-4; TRBD2 agrees at 8 bases. Trimming cost V 5 bases and J 0 bases; bases outside gene matches: 6. CDR1 SGHTA and CDR2 FQGNSA come from the germline V gene. The CDR3 contains 16 residues.

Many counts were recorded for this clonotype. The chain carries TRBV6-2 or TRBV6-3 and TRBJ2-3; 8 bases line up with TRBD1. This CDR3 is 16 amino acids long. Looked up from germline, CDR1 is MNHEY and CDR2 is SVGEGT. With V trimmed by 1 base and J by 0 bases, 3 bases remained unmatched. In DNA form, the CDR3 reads TGTGCCAGCAGTTACTACCGGACAGGGAGCACAGATACGCAGTATTTT. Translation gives CASSYYRTGSTDTQYF.

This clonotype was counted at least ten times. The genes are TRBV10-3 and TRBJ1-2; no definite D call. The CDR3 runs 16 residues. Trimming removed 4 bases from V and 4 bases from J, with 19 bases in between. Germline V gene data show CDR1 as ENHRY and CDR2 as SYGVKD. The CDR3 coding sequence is TGTGCCATCAGTGCACAGACCGGGCCAAGCACCTATGGCTACACCTTC. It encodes CAISAQTGPSTYGYTF.

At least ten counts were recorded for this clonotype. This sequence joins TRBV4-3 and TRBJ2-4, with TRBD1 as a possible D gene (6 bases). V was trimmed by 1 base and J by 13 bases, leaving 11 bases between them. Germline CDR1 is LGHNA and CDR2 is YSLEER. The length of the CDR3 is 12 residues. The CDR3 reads CASSQGWGRQYF. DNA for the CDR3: TGCGCCAGCAGCCAAGGGTGGGGGCGGCAGTACTTC.